What follows are 6 T cell receptor beta chains derived from one specimen sequenced in a study of blood T cell repertoires in COVID-19. Using immunoSEQ multiplex PCR, the repertoire was profiled, and TCRdb retains in-frame clones only, with some absent. The sample lists 40,000 or so clones, around 83% occurring once. Sequencing used peripheral blood. These receptors all come from a human donor in a cohort sampled during active COVID-19.

The chain joins TRBV15 to TRBJ2-3; 9 nucleotides agree with TRBD1. The germline gives CDR1 LNHNV, CDR2 YYDKDF (reference sequence). CDR3 size: 16 residues. V shed 2 bases, J shed 4 bases, and the junction held 7 bases outside the gene matches. The chain's CDR3 is CATSRHRGQGSDTQYF. CDR3 sequence (DNA): TGTGCCACCAGCAGACACCGAGGACAGGGGTCAGATACGCAGTATTTT.

This sequence joins TRBV9 and TRBJ1-6; D is unclear. Trimming took off 2 bases at V and 10 bases at J, with 10 bases between the two ends. Germline CDR1 SGDLS, CDR2 YYNGEE. The length of the CDR3 is 13 residues. DNA for the CDR3: TGTGCCAGCAGCGTGTTTTTAGAGTCACCCCTCCACTTT. It translates to CASSVFLESPLHF.

This clone occurred once. The rearrangement uses TRBV2 and TRBJ2-5; 7 bases are a match to TRBD2. Trimming cost V 2 bases and J 6 bases; bases outside gene matches: 9. The CDR3 extends over 15 amino acids. The germline V gene has CDR1 SNHLY and CDR2 FYNNEI. The CDR3 DNA is TGTGCCAGCAGTGAATCAGCGGGGCTTTTCCAGACCCAGTACTTC. Its protein is CASSESAGLFQTQYF.

This chain joins TRBV5-6 and TRBJ2-7; TRBD1 matches 7 bases. The V gene's germline CDR1 is SGHDT and CDR2 YYEEEE. This CDR3 has 14 amino acids. The J segment lost 2 bases and the V segment lost 4 bases, leaving 6 bases of the junction unmatched. CDR3 residues: CASSGTGQTYEQYF. Written as DNA, the CDR3 is TGTGCCAGCAGCGGAACGGGACAGACCTACGAGCAGTACTTC.

This rearrangement joins TRBV21-1 to TRBJ1-1. TRBV21-1 is noted as a pseudogene. The CDR3 spans 17 residues. CDR3 sequence: CASSKDRGLEGWTEAFF. CDR3 nucleotides: TGTGCCAGCAGCAAAGACCGGGGACTGGAGGGGTGGACTGAAGCTTTCTTT.

The chain links TRBV7-9 to TRBJ1-1; D remains unclear. Germline V CDR1 and CDR2: SEHNR, FQNEAQ (reference sequence). CDR3 length equals 11 residues. The V end was cut by 2 bases, the J end by 4 bases, with 2 bases between. CDR3 sequence reads: CASSLLTEAFF. The CDR3 DNA reads as TGTGCCAGCAGCTTACTCACTGAAGCTTTCTTT.